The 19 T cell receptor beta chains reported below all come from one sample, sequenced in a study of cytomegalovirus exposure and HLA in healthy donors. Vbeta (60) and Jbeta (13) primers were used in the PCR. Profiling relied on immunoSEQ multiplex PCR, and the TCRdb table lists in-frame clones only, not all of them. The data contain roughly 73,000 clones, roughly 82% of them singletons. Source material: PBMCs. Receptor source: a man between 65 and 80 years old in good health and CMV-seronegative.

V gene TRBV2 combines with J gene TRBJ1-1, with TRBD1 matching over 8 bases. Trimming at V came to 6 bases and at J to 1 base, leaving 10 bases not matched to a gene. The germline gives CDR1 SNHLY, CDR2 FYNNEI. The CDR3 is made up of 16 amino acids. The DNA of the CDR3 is TGTGCCAGCAGGCCGCGGACAGGGTCGTCGAACACTGAAGCTTTCTTT. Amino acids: CASRPRTGSSNTEAFF.

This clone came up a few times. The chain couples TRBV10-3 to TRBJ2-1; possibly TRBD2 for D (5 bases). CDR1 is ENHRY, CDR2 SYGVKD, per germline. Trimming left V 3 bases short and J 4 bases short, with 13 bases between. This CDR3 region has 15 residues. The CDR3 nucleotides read TGTGCCATCAGTGAAGGTCAGGAGGTATACAATGAGCAGTTCTTC. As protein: CAISEGQEVYNEQFF.

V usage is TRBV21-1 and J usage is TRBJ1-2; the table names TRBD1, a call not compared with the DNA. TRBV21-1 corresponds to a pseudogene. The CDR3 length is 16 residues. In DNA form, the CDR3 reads TGTGCCAGCAGCGCCCACGACAGGGGGCCTTCCTATGGCTACACCTTC. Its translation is CASSAHDRGPSYGYTF.

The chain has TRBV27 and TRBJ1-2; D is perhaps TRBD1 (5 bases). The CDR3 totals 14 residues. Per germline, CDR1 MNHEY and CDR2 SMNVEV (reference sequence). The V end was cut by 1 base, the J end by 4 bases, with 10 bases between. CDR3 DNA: TGTGCCAGCAGTTTATACCCCGGGGGCTATGGCTACACCTTC. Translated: CASSLYPGGYGYTF.

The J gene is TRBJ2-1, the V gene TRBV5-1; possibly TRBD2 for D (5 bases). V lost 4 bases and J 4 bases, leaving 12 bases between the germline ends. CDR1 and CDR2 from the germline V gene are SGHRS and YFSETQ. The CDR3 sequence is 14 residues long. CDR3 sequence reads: CASSPGGLYNEQFF. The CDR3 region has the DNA TGCGCCAGCAGCCCCGGCGGGCTGTACAATGAGCAGTTCTTC.

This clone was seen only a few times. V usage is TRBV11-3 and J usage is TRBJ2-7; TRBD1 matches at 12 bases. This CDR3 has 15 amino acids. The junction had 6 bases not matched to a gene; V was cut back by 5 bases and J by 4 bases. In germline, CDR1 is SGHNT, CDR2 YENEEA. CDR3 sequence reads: CASSPGTGGQYEQYF. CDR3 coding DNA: TGTGCCAGCAGCCCCGGGACAGGGGGCCAGTACGAGCAGTACTTC.

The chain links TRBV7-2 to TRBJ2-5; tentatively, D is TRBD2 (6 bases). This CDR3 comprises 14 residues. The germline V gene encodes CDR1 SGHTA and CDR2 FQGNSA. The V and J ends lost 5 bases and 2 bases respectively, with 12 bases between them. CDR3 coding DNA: TGTGCCAGCAGCCGCTCCGGGAGTCAAGAGACCCAGTACTTC. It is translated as CASSRSGSQETQYF.

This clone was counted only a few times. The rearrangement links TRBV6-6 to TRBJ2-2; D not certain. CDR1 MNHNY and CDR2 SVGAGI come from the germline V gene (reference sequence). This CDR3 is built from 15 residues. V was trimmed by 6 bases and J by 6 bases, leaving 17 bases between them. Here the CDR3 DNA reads TGTGCCAGCAGCCTCGAGCCCGTGGGCGCCGGGGAGCTGTTTTTT. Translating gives CASSLEPVGAGELFF.

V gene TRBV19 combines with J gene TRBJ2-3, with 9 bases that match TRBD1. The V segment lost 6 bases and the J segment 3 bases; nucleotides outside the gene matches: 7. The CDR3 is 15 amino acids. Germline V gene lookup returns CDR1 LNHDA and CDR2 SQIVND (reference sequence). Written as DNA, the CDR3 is TGTGCCAGTAGCACGGGACAGGGTTGGACAGATACGCAGTATTTT. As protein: CASSTGQGWTDTQYF.

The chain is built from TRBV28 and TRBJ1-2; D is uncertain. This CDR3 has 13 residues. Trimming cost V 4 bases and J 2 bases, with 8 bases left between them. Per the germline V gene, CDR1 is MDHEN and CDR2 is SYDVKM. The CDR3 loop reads CASSYNKNYGYTF. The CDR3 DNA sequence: TGTGCCAGCAGTTACAACAAAAACTATGGCTACACCTTC.

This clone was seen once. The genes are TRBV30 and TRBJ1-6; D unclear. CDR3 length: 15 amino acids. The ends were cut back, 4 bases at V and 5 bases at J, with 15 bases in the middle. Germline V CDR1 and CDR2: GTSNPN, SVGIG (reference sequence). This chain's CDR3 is CAWTRPGGDNSPLHF. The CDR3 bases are TGTGCCTGGACTCGCCCGGGAGGAGATAATTCACCCCTCCACTTT.

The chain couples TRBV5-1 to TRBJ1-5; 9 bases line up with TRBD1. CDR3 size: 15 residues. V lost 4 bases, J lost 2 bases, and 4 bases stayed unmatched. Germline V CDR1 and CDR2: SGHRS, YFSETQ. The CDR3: CASSPRTGGNQPQHF. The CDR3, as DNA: TGCGCCAGCAGCCCCCGGACAGGGGGCAATCAGCCCCAGCATTTT.

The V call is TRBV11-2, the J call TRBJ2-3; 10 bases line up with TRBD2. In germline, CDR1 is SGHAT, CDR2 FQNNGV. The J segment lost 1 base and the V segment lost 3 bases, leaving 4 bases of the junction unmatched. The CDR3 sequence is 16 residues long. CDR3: CASSLALAGGTDTQYF. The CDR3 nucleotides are TGTGCCAGCAGCTTGGCCCTAGCGGGGGGCACAGATACGCAGTATTTT.

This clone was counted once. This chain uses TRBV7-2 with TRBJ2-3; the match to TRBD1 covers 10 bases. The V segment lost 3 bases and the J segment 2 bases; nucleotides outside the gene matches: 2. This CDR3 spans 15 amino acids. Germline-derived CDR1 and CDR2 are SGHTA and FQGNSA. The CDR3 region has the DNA TGTGCCAGCAGCTTGGGGACAGGGGTCACAGATACGCAGTATTTT. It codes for CASSLGTGVTDTQYF.

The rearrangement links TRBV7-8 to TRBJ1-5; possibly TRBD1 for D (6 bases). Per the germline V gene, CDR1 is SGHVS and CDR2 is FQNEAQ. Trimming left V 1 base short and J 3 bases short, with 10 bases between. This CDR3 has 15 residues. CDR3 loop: CASSLEQGHNQPQHF. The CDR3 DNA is TGTGCCAGCAGCTTAGAACAGGGCCACAATCAGCCCCAGCATTTT. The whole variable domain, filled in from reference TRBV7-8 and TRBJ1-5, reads GAGVSQSPRYKVAKRGQDVALRCDPISGHVSLFWYQQALGQGPEFLTYFQNEAQLDKSGLPSDRFFAERPEGSVSTLKIQRTQQEDSAVYLCASSLEQGHNQPQHFGDGTRLSIL.

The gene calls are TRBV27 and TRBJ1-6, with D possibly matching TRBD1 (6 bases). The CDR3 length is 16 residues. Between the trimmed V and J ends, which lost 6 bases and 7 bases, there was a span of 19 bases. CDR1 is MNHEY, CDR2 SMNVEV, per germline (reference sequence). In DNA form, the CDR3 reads TGTGCCAGCAGCCCGAAATCCGGGACACCGAATTCACCCCTCCACTTT. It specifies CASSPKSGTPNSPLHF.

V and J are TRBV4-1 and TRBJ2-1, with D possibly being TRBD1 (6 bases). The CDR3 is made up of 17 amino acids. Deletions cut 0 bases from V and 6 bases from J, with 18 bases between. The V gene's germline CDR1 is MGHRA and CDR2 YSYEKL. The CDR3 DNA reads TGCGCCAGCAGCCAAGAGAACACAGGGTCGCCTCCCAATGAGCAGTTCTTC. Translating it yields CASSQENTGSPPNEQFF.

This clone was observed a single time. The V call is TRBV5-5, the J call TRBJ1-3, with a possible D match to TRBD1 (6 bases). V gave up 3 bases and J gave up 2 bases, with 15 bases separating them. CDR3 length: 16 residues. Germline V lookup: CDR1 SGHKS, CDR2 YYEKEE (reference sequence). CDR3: CASSYQTGRAGNTIYF. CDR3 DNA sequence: TGTGCCAGCAGCTACCAGACAGGACGGGCTGGAAACACCATATATTTT.

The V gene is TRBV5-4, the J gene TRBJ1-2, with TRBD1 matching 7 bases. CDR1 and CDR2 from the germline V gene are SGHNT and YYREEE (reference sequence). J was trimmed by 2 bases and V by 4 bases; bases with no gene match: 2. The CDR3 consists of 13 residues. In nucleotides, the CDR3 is TGTGCCAGCAGCGAGGGACAGAACTATGGCTACACCTTC. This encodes CASSEGQNYGYTF.